This T cell receptor (beta chain) was obtained from a study of blood T cell repertoires in COVID-19. Study-wide background: Sample material is recorded as cDNA or gDNA derived from T cells, B-cell-depleted T cells, or PBMCs.

Sequenced by immunoSEQ multiplex PCR; TCRdb stores in-frame clones only, minus some. The profile shows roughly 250,000 clones, 65% to 90% of them singletons. The sample comprised peripheral blood. The sequence was obtained from a woman between 50 and 59 years old with acute or convalescent COVID-19.

The DNA of the CDR3 is TGCGCCAGCAGTGAGTCTAGAGGTTCGCTCTACAATGAGCAGTTCTTC. Translation: CASSESRGSLYNEQFF. The rearrangement joins TRBV10-1 to TRBJ2-1; D call uncertain. Germline V gives CDR1 WNHNN, CDR2 SYGVQD (reference sequence). This CDR3 has 16 amino acids. The ends were cut back, 0 bases at V and 3 bases at J, with 12 bases in the middle.